These 29 T cell receptor beta chains were all obtained from the same sample, sequenced in a study of T cells in Graves' hyperthyroidism and ophthalmopathy (dated by TCRdb to the late 2010s). Library preparation used multiplex PCR. Sequencer: Illumina HiSeq 2000. The TCR beta CDR3 regions were amplified from RNA transcripts. A first-round RT-PCR of the TCR CDR3 used the HTBI primer set with the Qiagen OneStep RT-PCR kit. TCRdb itself trimmed the public reads at Q25 with fastp, ran MiXCR and retained productive beta chains. Each record represents a unique CDR3 protein, reported with the most common genes and DNA among its rows. Present in this sample are 75,000 to 100,000 distinct CDR3 sequences, around 50% of which were seen just once. In total, the top ten clones hold about 25% of the sample. The specimen was blood. The receptor source for this set is a woman between 40 and 50 years old with Graves' hyperthyroidism.

This clonotype has ten or more counts. The V and J genes are TRBV29-1 and TRBJ2-7; D remains unclear. Germline V gives CDR1 SQVTM, CDR2 ANQGSEA. CDR3 size: 12 residues. With 0 bases removed from V and 3 bases from J, the gap between germline ends came to 6 bases. CDR3 amino acids: CSVEEKDYEQYF. The CDR3 bases are TGCAGCGTTGAAGAGAAGGACTACGAGCAGTACTTC.

Here the CDR3 reads CASSGQVGEQYF. The CDR3 region has the DNA TGTGCCAGCAGCGGACAGGTAGGCGAGCAGTACTTC. V and J are TRBV7-3 and TRBJ2-7; the match to TRBD1 covers 7 bases. Germline V gene sequence: CDR1 SGHTA, CDR2 FQGTGA. The CDR3 contains 12 residues. Trimming took 5 bases from V and 6 from J; bases not matched to a gene: 4.

This clonotype was observed many times. The chain carries TRBV6-6 and TRBJ1-2; the D is unclear. With 2 bases removed from V and 3 bases from J, the gap between germline ends came to 10 bases. The CDR3 totals 14 residues. Germline V gene sequence: CDR1 MNHNY, CDR2 SVGAGI (reference sequence). The CDR3: CASSYGGNDYGYTF. In DNA form, the CDR3 reads TGTGCCAGCAGTTACGGAGGGAATGACTATGGCTACACCTTC.

This clonotype has a count of ten or more. J is TRBJ1-2 and V is TRBV7-9, with D uncertain. The V end lost 0 bases, the J end lost 8 bases, and 7 bases lay between the germline ends. Germline CDR1 SEHNR, CDR2 FQNEAQ (reference sequence). The CDR3 totals 12 residues. The CDR3 DNA reads TGTGCCAGCAGCTTAGCGGCGGTAGGCTACACCTTC. It specifies CASSLAAVGYTF.

The genes are TRBV7-2 and TRBJ1-2; possibly TRBD1 for D (6 bases). Germline CDR1 reads SGHTA; CDR2 reads FQGNSA. The CDR3 contains 15 residues. V was clipped by 5 bases and J by 7 bases, with 20 bases between them. The CDR3 is CASSPDRSLGVGYTF. The CDR3 DNA reads as TGTGCCAGCAGCCCTGACAGGTCCCTGGGGGTTGGCTACACCTTC.

The chain is built from TRBV7-4 and TRBJ1-2; no reliable D call. CDR3 length equals 17 residues. Trimming left V 0 bases short and J 6 bases short, with 20 bases between. Germline CDR1 is SGHVT and CDR2 is SQSDAQ. CDR3 nucleotides: TGTGCCAGCAGCTTAGCGATAGGGTTGGATCAGGAAGATGGCTACACCTTC. Its translation: CASSLAIGLDQEDGYTF.

V gene TRBV20-1 combines with J gene TRBJ2-7, with TRBD2 matching over 10 bases. Germline V gives CDR1 DFQATT, CDR2 SNEGSKA (reference sequence). This CDR3 contains 14 residues. J gave up 0 bases and V 6 bases, and 5 bases lay outside the gene matches. CDR3 protein: CSAVLAGSSYEQYF. The CDR3 nucleotides are TGCAGTGCCGTACTAGCGGGAAGCTCCTACGAGCAGTACTTC.

To note about this clonotype: Relative to the germline gene, one junction end is altered; a read error may explain this. The chain joins TRBV7-3 to TRBJ2-7, with 9 nucleotides matching TRBD2. The CDR3 spans 15 residues. The germline CDR1 and CDR2 sequences are SGHTA and FQGTGA. In nucleotides, the CDR3 is TGTGCCAGCAGCCAAGGGCGACTAGCGGTCTATGAGCAGCACTTC. This translates into CASSQGRLAVYEQHF.

The J gene is TRBJ1-2, the V gene TRBV29-1; 9 nucleotides agree with TRBD1. Germline CDR1 reads SQVTM; CDR2 reads ANQGSEA. The CDR3 is 13 amino acids. V lost 8 bases to trimming and J lost 6 bases; unmatched junction nucleotides: 10. The CDR3 reads CSLAGQGRDGYTF. CDR3 bases: TGCAGCTTAGCCGGACAGGGGCGGGATGGCTACACCTTC.

This clonotype was recorded at least ten times. The chain couples TRBV20-1 to TRBJ2-2, with D perhaps matching TRBD1 or TRBD2 (5 bases each). The CDR3 sequence is 17 residues long. Between the trimmed V and J ends, which lost 6 bases and 6 bases, there was a span of 26 bases. Germline CDR1 and CDR2: DFQATT and SNEGSKA (reference sequence). Here the CDR3 DNA reads TGCAGTGCCCGCAACCGGGCAGGGTCCCCGAGGGCCGGGGAGCTGTTTTTT. It translates to CSARNRAGSPRAGELFF.

This chain joins TRBV6-1 and TRBJ1-3, with 7 nucleotides matching TRBD1. CDR1 is MNHNS and CDR2 is SASEGT in the germline V gene. V lost 9 bases, J lost 2 bases, and 7 bases stayed unmatched. CDR3 size: 14 residues. The CDR3 nucleotides read TGTGCCAGTAGACAGGGCACGACTGGAAACACCATATATTTT. Its protein is CASRQGTTGNTIYF.

At least ten counts were recorded for this clonotype. V and J are TRBV12-3 or TRBV12-4 and TRBJ2-7; D is unresolved. This CDR3 region has 12 residues. Between the trimmed V and J ends, which lost 6 bases and 7 bases, there was a span of 13 bases. The CDR3 reads CASSPKATEQYF. The CDR3 bases are TGTGCCAGCAGCCCCAAGGCGACAGAGCAGTACTTC.

The table lists this clonotype with many counts. The V and J genes are TRBV28 and TRBJ1-1, with D possibly being TRBD1 (5 bases). The CDR3 runs 15 residues. CDR1 is MDHEN and CDR2 is SYDVKM in the germline V gene. The V and J ends lost 5 bases and 1 base respectively, with 14 bases between them. CDR3 residues: CASSPSGLPNTEAFF. The DNA of the CDR3 is TGTGCCAGCAGTCCATCGGGACTGCCGAACACTGAAGCTTTCTTT.

The CDR3 loop reads CSLKGNTEAFF. The CDR3 coding sequence is TGCAGCTTGAAGGGGAACACTGAAGCTTTCTTT. The chain recombines TRBV29-1 with TRBJ1-1; D call uncertain. The CDR3 sequence is 11 residues long. Germline CDR1 is SQVTM and CDR2 is ANQGSEA. V dropped 8 bases and J dropped 1 base, with 8 bases sitting between them.

This clonotype was detected many times. The chain joins TRBV14 to TRBJ2-7, with D perhaps TRBD2 (5 bases). The germline gives CDR1 SGHDN, CDR2 FVKESK. Trimming left V 4 bases short and J 2 bases short, with 12 bases between. The CDR3 contains 14 residues. The CDR3 nucleotides read TGTGCCAGCAGCCCTCGAGGGATCCCCTACGAGCAGTACTTC. Its protein is CASSPRGIPYEQYF.

CDR3 DNA sequence: TGTGCCAGCGGCCGGGCAGGGCGGAGGGGTGGACAAGAGACCCAGTACTTC. It codes for CASGRAGRRGGQETQYF. V gene TRBV7-3 combines with J gene TRBJ2-5; D perhaps matches TRBD2 (6 bases). Trimming pared 8 bases from V and 2 bases from J, leaving 24 bases between. The CDR3 is 17 amino acids. Germline lookup yields CDR1 SGHTA and CDR2 FQGTGA.

As regards this clonotype: With a much larger clone just one base away, this may be a read error. J is TRBJ1-2 and V is TRBV7-2; D gene uncertain. The CDR3 runs 17 residues. CDR1 is SGHTA, CDR2 FQGNSA, per germline. Here the CDR3 DNA reads TGTGCCAACAGCTTTTCCTACCCGGTGGTGAAGAACTATGGCTACACCTTC. It yields the protein CANSFSYPVVKNYGYTF. The complete variable domain, with remaining parts taken from reference TRBV7-2 and TRBJ1-2, reads GAGVSQSPSNKVTEKGKDVELRCDPISGHTALYWYRQSLGQGLEFLIYFQGNSAPDKSGLPSDRFSAERTGGSVSTLTIQRTQQEDSAVYLCANSFSYPVVKNYGYTFGSGTRLTVV.

On this clonotype itself: The junction departs from the called germline gene at one end, perhaps through a read error. The chain couples TRBV5-1 to TRBJ1-5, with D tentatively TRBD1 (6 bases). Germline V gene lookup returns CDR1 SGHRS and CDR2 YFSETQ. The CDR3 spans 12 residues. CDR3 nucleotides: TGTGCCAGCAGCTTTGGAGGGGGGCTCGCGCATTTT. Translated: CASSFGGGLAHF.

The table lists this clonotype with many counts. V and J are TRBV5-1 and TRBJ1-1; D remains unclear. Per the germline V gene, CDR1 is SGHRS and CDR2 is YFSETQ. This CDR3 has 13 amino acids. Trimming removed 3 bases at V and 3 bases at J, with 9 bases between. CDR3 in DNA: TGCGCCAGCAGCTGGCAGAAGCACACTGAAGCTTTCTTT. Protein sequence: CASSWQKHTEAFF.

V gene TRBV7-4 combines with J gene TRBJ1-1; D gene uncertain. From germline, CDR1 is SGHVT and CDR2 SQSDAQ. This CDR3 has 15 residues. V was shortened by 5 bases and J by 2 bases, with 15 bases between the two germline ends. The CDR3 here is CASSPWRTENTEAFF. In DNA form, the CDR3 reads TGTGCCAGCAGCCCCTGGCGGACGGAAAACACTGAAGCTTTCTTT.

This clonotype was seen more than once but under ten times. A read error is possible here, since a much larger clone lies one base away. Here the CDR3 omits its conserved ending phenylalanine or tryptophan, so a read error is the likely source. The chain couples TRBV11-2 to TRBJ2-5; D tentatively reads TRBD1 or TRBD2 (5 bases each). CDR1 is SGHAT, CDR2 FQNNGV, per germline. There are 16 residues in the CDR3. Trimming removed 4 bases from V and 1 base from J, with 16 bases in between. CDR3: CASSSNTGRSQETQYL. The CDR3 DNA reads as TGTGCCAGCAGCTCCAACACGGGACGGTCCCAAGAGACCCAGTACCTC.

The table lists this clonotype with many counts. V gene TRBV7-2 combines with J gene TRBJ2-7; 12 positions match TRBD2. Germline lookup yields CDR1 SGHTA and CDR2 FQGNSA. J was trimmed by 2 bases and V by 5 bases; bases with no gene match: 7. The CDR3 contains 16 residues. This chain's CDR3 is CASSPLLAGGAYEQYF. In nucleotides, the CDR3 is TGTGCCAGCAGCCCCTTACTAGCGGGAGGAGCCTACGAGCAGTACTTC.

This chain links TRBV20-1 with TRBJ1-2, with 9 bases identical to TRBD1. This CDR3 comprises 13 residues. Trimming removed 1 base from V and 6 bases from J; junction bases left unmatched: 3. CDR1 is DFQATT and CDR2 is SNEGSKA in the germline V gene (reference sequence). This CDR3 reads CSARGGTGNGYTF. Here the CDR3 DNA reads TGCAGTGCTAGAGGCGGGACAGGGAATGGCTACACCTTC.

This clonotype has a count of ten or more. The chain links TRBV29-1 to TRBJ1-3, with D uncertain. Trimming took off 3 bases at V and 0 bases at J, with 6 bases between the two ends. Per germline, CDR1 SQVTM and CDR2 ANQGSEA. The CDR3 totals 13 residues. The CDR3 DNA follows: TGCAGCGTTGAGTCAGGCTCTGGAAACACCATATATTTT. Protein product: CSVESGSGNTIYF.

This clonotype was seen many times. The gene calls are TRBV7-9 and TRBJ1-2; no firm D call. V gave up 3 bases and J gave up 2 bases, with 7 bases separating them. Germline CDR1 reads SEHNR; CDR2 reads FQNEAQ (reference sequence). This CDR3 comprises 13 residues. The chain's CDR3 is CASSFEDNYGYTF. The CDR3 DNA sequence: TGTGCCAGCAGCTTTGAAGACAACTATGGCTACACCTTC.

The rearrangement uses TRBV19 and TRBJ1-2, with 8 bases that match TRBD1. V shed 1 base and J 0 bases; nucleotides not matched to a gene: 1. Germline V gene lookup returns CDR1 LNHDA and CDR2 SQIVND (reference sequence). This CDR3 has 15 residues. The CDR3 DNA reads as TGTGCCAGTAGTATAGGGACAGGGTCTAACTATGGCTACACCTTC. It yields the protein CASSIGTGSNYGYTF.

This clonotype was recorded a few times. This could be a read error, since a much larger clone is one nucleotide away. The rearrangement links TRBV14 to TRBJ1-2; 8 bases are shared with TRBD1. V was pared by 6 bases and J by 8 bases, with 8 bases of the junction left unmatched. This CDR3 is 13 amino acids long. The germline gives CDR1 SGHDN, CDR2 FVKESK. CDR3 residues: CASSLGTGAGYTF. CDR3 nucleotide sequence: TGTGCCAGCAGTCTGGGGACAGGAGCGGGCTACACCTTC.

This clonotype appeared many times. V gene TRBV12-3 or TRBV12-4 combines with J gene TRBJ2-5, with D possibly matching TRBD2 (7 bases). V was trimmed by 4 bases and J by 5 bases, leaving 17 bases between them. This CDR3 is built from 15 residues. CDR3 sequence reads: CASSSSRGGWETQYF. CDR3 nucleotides: TGTGCCAGCAGTTCCTCGAGGGGGGGCTGGGAGACCCAGTACTTC.

The chain carries TRBV13 and TRBJ1-1, with a weak D call TRBD1 (5 bases). The CDR3 consists of 12 residues. In germline, CDR1 is PRHDT, CDR2 FYEKMQ (reference sequence). Trimming removed 3 bases at V and 7 bases at J, with 9 bases between. The CDR3 nucleotides are TGTGCCAGCAGCTTTCAGGGTAGTGAAGCTTTCTTT. This sequence encodes CASSFQGSEAFF. The whole variable domain, filled in from reference TRBV13 and TRBJ1-1, reads AAGVIQSPRHLIKEKRETATLKCYPIPRHDTVYWYQQGPGQDPQFLISFYEKMQSDKGSIPDRFSAQQFSDYHSELNMSSLELGDSALYFCASSFQGSEAFFGQGTRLTVV.